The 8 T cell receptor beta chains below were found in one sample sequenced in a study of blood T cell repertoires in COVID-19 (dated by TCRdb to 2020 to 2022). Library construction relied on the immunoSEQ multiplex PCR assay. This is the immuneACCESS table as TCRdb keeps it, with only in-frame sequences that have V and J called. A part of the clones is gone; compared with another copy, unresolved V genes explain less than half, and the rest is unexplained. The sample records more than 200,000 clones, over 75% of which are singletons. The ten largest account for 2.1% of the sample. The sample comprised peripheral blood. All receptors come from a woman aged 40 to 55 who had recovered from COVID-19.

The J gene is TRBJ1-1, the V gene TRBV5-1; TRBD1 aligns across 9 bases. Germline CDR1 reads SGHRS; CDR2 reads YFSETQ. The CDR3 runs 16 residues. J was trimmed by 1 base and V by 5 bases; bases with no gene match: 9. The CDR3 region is CASRAGTGTRNTEAFF. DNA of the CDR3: TGCGCCAGCAGGGCCGGGACAGGGACTCGGAACACTGAAGCTTTCTTT.

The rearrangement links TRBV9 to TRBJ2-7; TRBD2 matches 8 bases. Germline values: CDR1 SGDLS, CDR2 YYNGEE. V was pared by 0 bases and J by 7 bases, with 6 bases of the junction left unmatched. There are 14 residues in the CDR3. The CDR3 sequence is CASSVAGGGAEQYF. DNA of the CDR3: TGTGCCAGCAGCGTAGCGGGGGGGGGTGCAGAGCAGTACTTC.

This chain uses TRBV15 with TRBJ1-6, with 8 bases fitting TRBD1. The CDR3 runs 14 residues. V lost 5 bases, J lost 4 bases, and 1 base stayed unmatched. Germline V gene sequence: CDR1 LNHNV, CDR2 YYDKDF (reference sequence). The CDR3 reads CATSRDRYNSPLHF. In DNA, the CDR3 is TGTGCCACCAGCCGGGACAGGTATAATTCACCCCTCCACTTT. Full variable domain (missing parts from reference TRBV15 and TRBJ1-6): DAMVIQNPRYQVTQFGKPVTLSCSQTLNHNVMYWYQQKSSQAPKLLFHYYDKDFNNEADTPDNFQSRRPNTSFCFLDIRSPGLGDTAMYLCATSRDRYNSPLHFGNGTRLTVT.

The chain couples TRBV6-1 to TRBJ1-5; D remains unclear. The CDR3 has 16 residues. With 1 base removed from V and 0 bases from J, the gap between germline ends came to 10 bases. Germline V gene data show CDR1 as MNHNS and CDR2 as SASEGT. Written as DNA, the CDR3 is TGTGCCAGCAGTGAAGTAGCTGGGTCTAGCAATCAGCCCCAGCATTTT. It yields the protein CASSEVAGSSNQPQHF.

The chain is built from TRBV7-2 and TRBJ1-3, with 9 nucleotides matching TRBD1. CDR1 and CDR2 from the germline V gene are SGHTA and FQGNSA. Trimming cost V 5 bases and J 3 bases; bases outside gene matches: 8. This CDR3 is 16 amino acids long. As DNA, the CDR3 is TGTGCCAGCAGCATTACAGGGGGCGCGGGTGGAAACACCATATATTTT. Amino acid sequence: CASSITGGAGGNTIYF.

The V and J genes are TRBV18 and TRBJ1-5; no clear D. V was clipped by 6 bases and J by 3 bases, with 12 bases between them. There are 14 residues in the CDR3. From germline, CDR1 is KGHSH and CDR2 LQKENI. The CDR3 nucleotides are TGTGCCAGCTCCAGTAACAGTAACAATCAGCCCCAGCATTTT. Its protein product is CASSSNSNNQPQHF.

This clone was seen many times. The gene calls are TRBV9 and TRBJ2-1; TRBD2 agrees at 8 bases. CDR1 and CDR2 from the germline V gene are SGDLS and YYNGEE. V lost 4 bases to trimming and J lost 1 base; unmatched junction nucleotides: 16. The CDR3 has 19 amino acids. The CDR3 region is CASSTRGLSGSGSYNEQFF. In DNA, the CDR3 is TGTGCCAGCAGCACGAGAGGGCTAAGCGGGAGTGGGTCCTACAATGAGCAGTTCTTC.

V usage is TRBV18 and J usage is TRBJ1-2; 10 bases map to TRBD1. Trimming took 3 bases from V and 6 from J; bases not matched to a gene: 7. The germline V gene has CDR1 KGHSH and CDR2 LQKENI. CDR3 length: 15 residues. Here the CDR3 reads CASSPTDRGRNGYTF. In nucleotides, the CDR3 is TGTGCCAGCTCACCCACCGACAGGGGGCGTAATGGCTACACCTTC.